This T cell receptor (beta chain) appears in the sequencing data of a study of shared clonotypes between healthy human individuals. Clones were read by immunoSEQ multiplex PCR, and TCRdb kept only the in-frame ones, dropping some. The table lists over 750,000 clones, roughly 96% of them singletons, with over 0.2% in the top ten. The germline gives CDR1 SNHLY, CDR2 FYNNEI. The V gene lost 0 bases and the J gene lost 2 bases, with 11 bases spanning the gap. The CDR3 is 15 residues long. CD45RO-negative, CCR7-positively selected cells formed the naive CD8 fraction, excluding terminally differentiated effector memory CD45RA+ cells.

This chain links TRBV2 with TRBJ2-7, with D tentatively TRBD1 (6 bases). The source is a man under 40 in good health. What was sequenced was naive CD8+ T cells sorted from blood. This CDR3 reads CASSEAFKGAYEQYF. For the CDR3, the DNA is TGTGCCAGCAGTGAAGCTTTTAAGGGGGCCTACGAGCAGTACTTC.